This TCR beta chain was sequenced during a study of OX40 agonist ivuxolimab in advanced cancers. Study background: The study treated patients with ivuxolimab, an agonistic anti-OX40 (CD134) antibody. Every 2 weeks, patients got intravenous ivuxolimab at one of six dose levels (0.01-10 mg/kg). A diagnosis of hepatocellular carcinoma, melanoma, renal cell or head and neck cancer was present in dose-escalation patients. A male proportion of 82.7% was recorded, with mean age 60 years and range roughly 20 to 90.

Method: immunoSEQ multiplex PCR; TCRdb's copy keeps in-frame clones and lacks some. The data show about 75,000 clones, with 86% seen just once and roughly 8% held by the top ten. The germline V gene encodes CDR1 SGHAT and CDR2 FQNNGV. There are 15 residues in the CDR3. Losses at the gene ends were 5 bases for V and 10 bases for J; bases not matched to a gene: 10. The chain recombines TRBV11-2 with TRBJ1-6; 8 bases match TRBD1. This clonotype originated in an adult with an advanced solid tumor such as melanoma, head and neck, liver or kidney cancer. The sample in question was CD4+ or CD8+ T cells sorted from blood, obtained in a trial of the OX40 agonist ivuxolimab. Here the CDR3 DNA reads TGTGCCAGCAGCCGACGCGGGACAGGAGACTCACCCCTCCACTTT. Protein sequence: CASSRRGTGDSPLHF.